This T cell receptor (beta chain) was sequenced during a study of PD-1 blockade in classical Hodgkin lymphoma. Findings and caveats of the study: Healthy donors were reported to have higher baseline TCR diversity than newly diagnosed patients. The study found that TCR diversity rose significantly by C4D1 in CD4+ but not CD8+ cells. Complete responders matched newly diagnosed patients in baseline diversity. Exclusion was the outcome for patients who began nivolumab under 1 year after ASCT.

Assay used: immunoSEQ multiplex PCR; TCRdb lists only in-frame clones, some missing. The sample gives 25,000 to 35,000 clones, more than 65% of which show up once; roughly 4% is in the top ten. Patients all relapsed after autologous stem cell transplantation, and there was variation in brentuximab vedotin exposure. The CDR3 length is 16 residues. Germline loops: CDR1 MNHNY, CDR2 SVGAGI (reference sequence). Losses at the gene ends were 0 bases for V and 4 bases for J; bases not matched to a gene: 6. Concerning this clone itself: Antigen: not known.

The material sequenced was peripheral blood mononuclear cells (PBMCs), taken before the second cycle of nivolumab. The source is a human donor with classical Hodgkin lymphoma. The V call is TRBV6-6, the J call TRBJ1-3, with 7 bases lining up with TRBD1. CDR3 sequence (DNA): TGTGCCAGCAGTTACTCTTCGCAGGGGGGAGGAAACACCATATATTTT. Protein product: CASSYSSQGGGNTIYF.